This T cell receptor beta chain emerged from a study of shared clonotypes between healthy human individuals. Findings of the study overall: Sorted-subset sequencing, rarefaction showed, was incomplete despite large depth.

Assay runs were performed at deep level. The assay was immunoSEQ multiplex PCR, and TCRdb's table has in-frame clones only and misses some. There are about 120,000 clones in the sample; more than 65% occur only once, and under 25% lies in the top ten. This clone appeared a few times. No antigen is known for it. V dropped 2 bases and J dropped 5 bases, with 10 bases sitting between them. This CDR3 spans 14 amino acids. The germline V gene encodes CDR1 SEHNR and CDR2 FQNEAQ (reference sequence). Donors, without exception, were Caucasian adults residing in Nashville, Tennessee. The chain combines TRBV7-9 with TRBJ2-1; D is possibly TRBD2 (5 bases). The origin of this receptor is a woman aged 30 to 39 in good health. What was sequenced was memory CD8+ T cells sorted from blood. The subset is: CD45RO+ cells pooled with CCR7-negative TemRA cells. CDR3 nucleotide sequence: TGTGCCAGCAGCTTACTCGGGGTTGACAATGAGCAGTTCTTC. It encodes CASSLLGVDNEQFF.